A single sample gave rise to the 20 T cell receptor beta chains below, sequenced in a study of shared clonotypes between healthy human individuals. TCRdb's table, derived via immunoSEQ multiplex PCR, lists solely in-frame clones and lacks some. Found here are roughly 1,800,000 clones, over 85% of them singletons; the top ten hold 1.2%. Naive-designated CD8 cells lacked CD45RO, were positively enriched for CCR7, and omitted terminally differentiated effector memory CD45RA+ cells. The sample consisted of naive CD8+ T cells sorted from blood. Receptors originate from a man in his late teens or twenties in good health.

This clone was counted a single time. The chain employs TRBV28 and TRBJ2-1; perhaps TRBD2 as D (5 bases). The CDR3 runs to 16 residues. Germline CDR1 and CDR2: MDHEN and SYDVKM. The V end lost 4 bases, the J end lost 2 bases, and 15 bases lay between the germline ends. CDR3 DNA sequence: TGTGCCAGCAGTTACCTCGGGAATTCCCCCTACAATGAGCAGTTCTTC. It specifies CASSYLGNSPYNEQFF. Using reference TRBV28 and TRBJ2-1 for the parts outside the CDR3, the full variable domain is DVKVTQSSRYLVKRTGEKVFLECVQDMDHENMFWYRQDPGLGLRLIYFSYDVKMKEKGDIPEGYSVSREKKERFSLILESASTNQTSMYLCASSYLGNSPYNEQFFGPGTRLTVL.

V usage is TRBV11-2 and J usage is TRBJ2-1; 8 bases are a match to TRBD2. The CDR3 sequence is 17 residues long. Germline trimming cut 3 bases from V and 7 bases from J; bases unmatched to any gene: 14. CDR1 and CDR2 (germline): SGHAT, FQNNGV. CDR3 region: CASSFQGRVAGRNEQFF. In DNA, the CDR3 is TGTGCCAGCAGCTTTCAGGGGCGGGTAGCGGGACGGAATGAGCAGTTCTTC.

This chain uses TRBV5-1 with TRBJ2-7; 10 bases fit TRBD1. The CDR3 is 14 amino acids. Germline V gene data show CDR1 as SGHRS and CDR2 as YFSETQ. Losses at the gene ends were 4 bases for V and 5 bases for J; bases not matched to a gene: 6. The CDR3 coding sequence is TGCGCCAGCAGCCCGACAGGGGGCGTCGACGAGCAGTACTTC. Its translation is CASSPTGGVDEQYF. Together with reference TRBV5-1 and TRBJ2-7, the CDR3 gives the full variable domain: KAGVTQTPRYLIKTRGQQVTLSCSPISGHRSVSWYQQTPGQGLQFLFEYFSETQRNKGNFPGRFSGRQFSNSRSEMNVSTLELGDSALYLCASSPTGGVDEQYFGPGTRLTVT.

J is TRBJ1-2 and V is TRBV7-9, with TRBD1 matching over 8 bases. Germline CDR1 SEHNR, CDR2 FQNEAQ (reference sequence). With V trimmed by 4 bases and J by 7 bases, 17 bases remained unmatched. The CDR3 extends over 17 amino acids. CDR3 DNA sequence: TGTGCCAGCAGCTCCTCCGGCGACAGGGGATCGGATGGTGGCTACACCTTC. Its translation is CASSSSGDRGSDGGYTF.

V usage is TRBV13 and J usage is TRBJ2-7; 8 nucleotides align to TRBD2. This CDR3 is built from 15 residues. Germline V gives CDR1 PRHDT, CDR2 FYEKMQ (reference sequence). Unmatched junction bases numbered 15, after V lost 5 bases and J lost 9 bases. DNA for the CDR3: TGTGCCAGCAGCCCGCACGGACTAGCTGGAGGTGGGCAGTACTTC. This gives the protein CASSPHGLAGGGQYF.

This chain links TRBV5-1 with TRBJ1-2; D is uncertain. The CDR3 is made up of 15 amino acids. V shed 0 bases and J shed 4 bases, with 13 bases lying between them. CDR1 SGHRS and CDR2 YFSETQ come from the germline V gene. Here the CDR3 reads CASSLVSLRLYGYTF. As DNA, the CDR3 is TGCGCCAGCAGCTTGGTGTCTCTACGCCTCTATGGCTACACCTTC.

The V and J genes are TRBV29-1 and TRBJ2-3; 7 nucleotides line up with TRBD2. Per the germline V gene, CDR1 is SQVTM and CDR2 is ANQGSEA. V shed 1 base, J shed 2 bases, and the junction held 9 bases outside the gene matches. The CDR3 sequence is 16 residues long. The CDR3 DNA reads TGCAGCGTTGAAGCGGGGGGAGGGCAGAACACAGATACGCAGTATTTT. Protein: CSVEAGGGQNTDTQYF.

The rearrangement links TRBV9 to TRBJ1-5, with D unresolved. Germline V gives CDR1 SGDLS, CDR2 YYNGEE. V was pared by 4 bases and J by 0 bases, with 11 bases between. CDR3 size: 15 residues. The CDR3 spells CASSPGGVSNQPQHF. The CDR3 DNA is TGTGCCAGCAGCCCGGGTGGGGTTAGCAATCAGCCCCAGCATTTT.

The chain is built from TRBV7-9 and TRBJ1-4; D is ambiguous. V was pared by 0 bases and J by 4 bases, with 9 bases between. CDR3 length: 15 residues. From germline, CDR1 is SEHNR and CDR2 FQNEAQ (reference sequence). Here the CDR3 reads CASSLAIGDNEKLFF. For the CDR3, the DNA is TGTGCCAGCAGCTTAGCGATTGGGGATAATGAAAAACTGTTTTTT.

The chain combines TRBV6-1 with TRBJ1-4; possible D gene TRBD1, 5 bases. Trimming took 1 base from V and 1 from J, leaving 10 bases between them. Germline V gene sequence: CDR1 MNHNS, CDR2 SASEGT. The CDR3 length is 16 residues. CDR3 sequence (DNA): TGTGCCAGCAGTGAAGTAGGGGAGGGAACTAATGAAAAACTGTTTTTT. Protein: CASSEVGEGTNEKLFF.

Turning to this clone: An end of the junction differs from the germline gene, which may be a read error. The chain employs TRBV4-1 and TRBJ1-1; D possibly corresponds to TRBD1 (5 bases). The length of the CDR3 is 13 residues. Germline loops: CDR1 MGHRA, CDR2 YSYEKL. The CDR3 loop is CASSPTGTFETFF. CDR3 nucleotide sequence: TGCGCCAGCAGCCCTACCGGGACCTTTGAAACTTTCTTT.

This clone has only one observation. The chain recombines TRBV7-2 with TRBJ1-4; TRBD1 aligns across 7 bases. Germline lookup yields CDR1 SGHTA and CDR2 FQGNSA. This CDR3 comprises 15 residues. V lost 5 bases, J lost 5 bases, and 8 bases stayed unmatched. DNA of the CDR3: TGTGCCAGCAGCGAACCGGGACAGAAGAATGAAAAACTGTTTTTT. Protein product: CASSEPGQKNEKLFF.

V is TRBV6-5 and J is TRBJ1-1; D unclear. This CDR3 region has 14 residues. The ends were cut back, 6 bases at V and 0 bases at J, with 11 bases in the middle. The germline V gene has CDR1 MNHEY and CDR2 SVGAGI. The CDR3 DNA sequence: TGTGCCAGCAGGACGGGCCTCGTGAACACTGAAGCTTTCTTT. Its translation: CASRTGLVNTEAFF.

The gene calls are TRBV6-5 and TRBJ2-1; TRBD1 or TRBD2 may be the D gene (6 bases each). V shed 6 bases and J shed 0 bases, with 12 bases lying between them. The CDR3 covers 15 residues. Germline V gene sequence: CDR1 MNHEY, CDR2 SVGAGI. This chain's CDR3 is CASRTGLSSYNEQFF. CDR3 nucleotide sequence: TGTGCCAGCAGGACAGGACTAAGCTCCTACAATGAGCAGTTCTTC.

V usage is TRBV6-5 and J usage is TRBJ1-2, with TRBD1 as a possible D gene (5 bases). V lost 2 bases and J lost 6, with 13 bases in between. This CDR3 is built from 14 residues. Germline V lookup: CDR1 MNHEY, CDR2 SVGAGI. CDR3: CASSYIGGGDGYTF. The CDR3, as DNA: TGTGCCAGCAGTTACATTGGGGGGGGTGATGGCTACACCTTC.

V gene TRBV6-1 combines with J gene TRBJ2-2; D unclear. The V gene lost 2 bases and the J gene lost 4 bases, with 2 bases spanning the gap. Germline CDR1 and CDR2: MNHNS and SASEGT. This CDR3 has 12 residues. This CDR3 reads CASSEPTGELFF. CDR3 sequence (DNA): TGTGCCAGCAGTGAACCCACCGGGGAGCTGTTTTTT.

V and J are TRBV10-3 and TRBJ2-7, with D possibly matching TRBD2 (6 bases). This CDR3 comprises 14 residues. Per the germline V gene, CDR1 is ENHRY and CDR2 is SYGVKD. Trimming cost V 0 bases and J 4 bases, with 10 bases left between them. DNA of the CDR3: TGTGCCATCAGTGAGTCCCCGACTAGTTACGAGCAGTACTTC. Translating it yields CAISESPTSYEQYF.

The rearrangement uses TRBV6-1 and TRBJ2-6; D ambiguous. The length of the CDR3 is 16 residues. CDR1 is MNHNS, CDR2 SASEGT, per germline. V lost 1 base and J 0 bases, leaving 7 bases between the germline ends. The CDR3 nucleotides are TGTGCCAGCAGTGAAGGGCTGAGCTCTGGGGCCAACGTCCTGACTTTC. It translates to CASSEGLSSGANVLTF.

The chain couples TRBV7-9 to TRBJ2-1; D not certain. Trimming cost V 5 bases and J 0 bases, with 11 bases left between them. The CDR3 spans 15 residues. Germline CDR1 SEHNR, CDR2 FQNEAQ (reference sequence). CDR3 region: CASSPRSNSYNEQFF. The DNA of the CDR3 is TGTGCCAGCAGCCCCAGATCCAACTCCTACAATGAGCAGTTCTTC. Full variable domain (outside the CDR3, taken from reference TRBV7-9 and TRBJ2-1): DTGVSQNPRHKITKRGQNVTFRCDPISEHNRLYWYRQTLGQGPEFLTYFQNEAQLEKSRLLSDRFSAERPKGSFSTLEIQRTEQGDSAMYLCASSPRSNSYNEQFFGPGTRLTVL.

In regard to this clone: This CDR3 is also generated by other DNA sequences in the sample. V gene TRBV19 combines with J gene TRBJ2-5, with D unclear. Trimming cost V 1 base and J 1 base, with 7 bases left between them. The CDR3 loop spans 14 amino acids. The germline gives CDR1 LNHDA, CDR2 SQIVND (reference sequence). In nucleotides, the CDR3 is TGTGCCAGTAGTATAGTCGGCAGCCAAGAGACCCAGTACTTC. This gives the protein CASSIVGSQETQYF.